These 4 T cell receptor beta chains originate from one sample sequenced in a study of blood T cell repertoires in COVID-19. Assay: immunoSEQ multiplex PCR; the TCRdb copy retains only in-frame clones and omits some. The sample includes about 60,000 clones, just under 90% seen only once; the top ten take approximately 8.8%. Material: peripheral blood. The receptor source for this set is a human donor with active COVID-19. The donor label of this sample is uncertain.

The chain is built from TRBV7-8 and TRBJ1-5; tentative D call: TRBD1 (5 bases). Germline V gene lookup returns CDR1 SGHVS and CDR2 FQNEAQ. This CDR3 is 15 amino acids long. Deletions cut 0 bases from V and 5 bases from J, with 11 bases between. The DNA for the CDR3 is TGTGCCAGCAGCTTAGCGCGATTCAGGGATCAGCCCCAGCATTTT. Translation: CASSLARFRDQPQHF.

This sequence joins TRBV5-1 and TRBJ2-2; 10 bases line up with TRBD2. Germline lookup yields CDR1 SGHRS and CDR2 YFSETQ. This CDR3 spans 18 amino acids. V shed 0 bases, J shed 5 bases, and the junction held 10 bases outside the gene matches. In DNA form, the CDR3 reads TGCGCCAGCAGCTTGGGAACTAGCGGGATCACCGGGACCGGGGAGCTGTTTTTT. Amino acids: CASSLGTSGITGTGELFF. Full variable domain (remainder filled in from reference TRBV5-1 and TRBJ2-2): KAGVTQTPRYLIKTRGQQVTLSCSPISGHRSVSWYQQTPGQGLQFLFEYFSETQRNKGNFPGRFSGRQFSNSRSEMNVSTLELGDSALYLCASSLGTSGITGTGELFFGEGSRLTVL.

The genes are TRBV21-1 and TRBJ2-2; no check of the table's D call, TRBD2, against the DNA was made. TRBV21-1 represents a pseudogene. There are 19 residues in the CDR3. In DNA, the CDR3 is TGTGCCAGCAGCAAAAGTCTTATACTCGAGCCCACGAACACCGGGGAGCTGTTTTTT. Encoded protein: CASSKSLILEPTNTGELFF.

This clone came up a few times. The rearrangement joins TRBV7-9 to TRBJ2-5; D is uncertain. Germline values: CDR1 SEHNR, CDR2 FQNEAQ (reference sequence). The CDR3 sequence is 13 residues long. Trimming took off 1 base at V and 2 bases at J, with 5 bases between the two ends. The CDR3 here is CASSLGAQETQYF. The DNA of the CDR3 is TGTGCCAGCAGCTTAGGGGCTCAAGAGACCCAGTACTTC. The full variable domain, with the rest looked up from reference TRBV7-9 and TRBJ2-5, is DTGVSQNPRHKITKRGQNVTFRCDPISEHNRLYWYRQTLGQGPEFLTYFQNEAQLEKSRLLSDRFSAERPKGSFSTLEIQRTEQGDSAMYLCASSLGAQETQYFGPGTRLLVL.